These 18 T cell receptor beta chains came from one sample sequenced in a study of blood T cell repertoires in COVID-19. Assay: immunoSEQ multiplex PCR; the TCRdb copy retains only in-frame clones and omits some. Found here are about 98,000 clones, 82% of them singletons; the top ten hold roughly 11%. The specimen was peripheral blood. These receptors all come from a man between 65 and 85 years old with active or convalescent COVID-19.

Only a few counts were recorded for this clone. This rearrangement joins TRBV5-4 to TRBJ2-5; D is possibly TRBD2 (7 bases). V was clipped by 4 bases and J by 5 bases, with 18 bases between them. The CDR3 runs 15 residues. CDR1 is SGHNT and CDR2 is YYREEE in the germline V gene (reference sequence). CDR3 sequence (DNA): TGTGCCAGCAGCGAGGGCGGGGGCTTATATGAGACCCAGTACTTC. Its protein product is CASSEGGGLYETQYF.

This clone was recorded a few times. The gene calls are TRBV4-2 and TRBJ2-7; tentatively, D is TRBD1 (6 bases). This CDR3 region has 17 residues. Germline assignment: CDR1 LGHNA and CDR2 YNFKEQ. V was trimmed by 0 bases and J by 0 bases, leaving 15 bases between them. The DNA of the CDR3 is TGTGCCAGCAGCCAAGATTTGCAGGGGATGGCCTCCTACGAGCAGTACTTC. Its translation is CASSQDLQGMASYEQYF.

V and J are TRBV29-1 and TRBJ2-3; 8 bases line up with TRBD1. This CDR3 has 12 residues. Germline lookup yields CDR1 SQVTM and CDR2 ANQGSEA. Trimming at V came to 4 bases and at J to 5 bases, leaving 2 bases not matched to a gene. Here the CDR3 reads CSVATGVDTQYF. The CDR3 DNA sequence: TGCAGCGTTGCGACAGGGGTAGATACGCAGTATTTT.

This clone was counted a few times. V and J are TRBV18 and TRBJ2-2; perhaps TRBD2 as D (6 bases). Trimming removed 2 bases from V and 0 bases from J, with 10 bases in between. This CDR3 comprises 16 residues. The V gene's germline CDR1 is KGHSH and CDR2 LQKENI. The CDR3 nucleotides read TGTGCCAGCTCACCAGTGGCGGGGTCGAACACCGGGGAGCTGTTTTTT. This gives the protein CASSPVAGSNTGELFF.

The chain employs TRBV27 and TRBJ2-5; 11 positions match TRBD2. The CDR3 sequence is 16 residues long. The junction had 12 bases not matched to a gene; V was cut back by 7 bases and J by 5 bases. Germline values: CDR1 MNHEY, CDR2 SMNVEV (reference sequence). The CDR3, as DNA: TGTGCCAGCATTTGGAGTAGCGGGGGGGTGTGTGAGACCCAGTACTTC. Translation: CASIWSSGGVCETQYF.

J is TRBJ1-2 and V is TRBV4-1; TRBD1 matches at 7 bases. Germline CDR1 MGHRA, CDR2 YSYEKL. This CDR3 has 16 residues. Trimming cost V 2 bases and J 4 bases; bases outside gene matches: 10. This CDR3 reads CASSQRGGARVYGYTF. In nucleotides, the CDR3 is TGCGCCAGCAGCCAACGAGGGGGCGCGAGGGTCTATGGCTACACCTTC.

The chain has TRBV19 and TRBJ2-1; D might be TRBD1 (5 bases). The CDR3 totals 14 residues. V lost 9 bases, J lost 0 bases, and 12 bases lay in between. Germline loops: CDR1 LNHDA, CDR2 SQIVND (reference sequence). The DNA of the CDR3 is TGTGCCAGCCACCCCCAGGGCTCCTACAATGAGCAGTTCTTC. Translation: CASHPQGSYNEQFF.

This clone was counted only a few times. The chain has TRBV29-1 and TRBJ2-7; possible D gene TRBD1, 6 bases. The germline V gene encodes CDR1 SQVTM and CDR2 ANQGSEA. The CDR3 is made up of 14 amino acids. V dropped 4 bases and J dropped 0 bases, with 13 bases sitting between them. The CDR3 spells CSVAWGPLSYEQYF. The DNA of the CDR3 is TGCAGCGTTGCTTGGGGGCCCCTCTCCTACGAGCAGTACTTC.

The rearrangement links TRBV27 to TRBJ1-2, with 7 bases fitting TRBD1. Germline V lookup: CDR1 MNHEY, CDR2 SMNVEV (reference sequence). J lost 8 bases, V lost 10 bases, and 13 bases had no gene match. CDR3 size: 13 residues. This CDR3 is CATRRQTGNGYTF. The CDR3 bases are TGTGCCACCCGCCGACAGACAGGGAACGGCTACACCTTC.

This clone came up a few times. The V gene is TRBV2, the J gene TRBJ1-6; 7 nucleotides line up with TRBD1. Unmatched junction bases numbered 4, after V lost 6 bases and J lost 5 bases. Germline CDR1 reads SNHLY; CDR2 reads FYNNEI. CDR3 size: 14 residues. The CDR3 bases are TGTGCCAGCAGGACAACAGGGGATAATTCACCCCTCCACTTT. Amino acids: CASRTTGDNSPLHF.

V is TRBV9 and J is TRBJ2-1; 11 nucleotides align to TRBD2. The CDR3 contains 15 residues. V lost 4 bases to trimming and J lost 5 bases; unmatched junction nucleotides: 5. Per the germline V gene, CDR1 is SGDLS and CDR2 is YYNGEE. The CDR3 here is CASSPTSGGHNEQFF. The CDR3 bases are TGTGCCAGCAGCCCAACTAGCGGGGGCCACAATGAGCAGTTCTTC.

The CDR3 region has the DNA TGTGCCAGCAGCGAGACTAGCGGAGAGACCCAGTACTTC. Translated, it gives CASSETSGETQYF. The V and J genes are TRBV7-9 and TRBJ2-5, with 9 bases aligning to TRBD2. The CDR3 is 13 amino acids. The V gene end was trimmed by 5 bases and the J gene end by 4 bases; junction bases not matched to a gene: 2. Germline CDR1 reads SEHNR; CDR2 reads FQNEAQ (reference sequence).

This chain links TRBV29-1 with TRBJ2-7, with D maybe TRBD1 (5 bases). Between the trimmed V and J ends, which lost 4 bases and 1 base, there was a span of 14 bases. The CDR3 extends over 14 amino acids. CDR1 is SQVTM, CDR2 ANQGSEA, per germline. CDR3 coding DNA: TGCAGCGTTGCGGGCCCCCAGGGTTCCTACGAGCAGTACTTC. It specifies CSVAGPQGSYEQYF.

The rearrangement uses TRBV18 and TRBJ1-5; D is ambiguous. The germline V and J ends were trimmed by 2 bases and 4 bases, with 9 bases remaining between them. This CDR3 contains 14 residues. Germline V gene lookup returns CDR1 KGHSH and CDR2 LQKENI. CDR3 nucleotides: TGTGCCAGCTCACCAAGTCAGGCGAATCAGCCCCAGCATTTT. It translates to CASSPSQANQPQHF.

V usage is TRBV30 and J usage is TRBJ1-2; perhaps TRBD1 as D (5 bases). Germline V lookup: CDR1 GTSNPN, CDR2 SVGIG (reference sequence). There are 13 residues in the CDR3. V lost 2 bases to trimming and J lost 8 bases, with 15 bases between them. The CDR3 loop reads CAWSYTQEVGYTF. In DNA form, the CDR3 reads TGTGCCTGGAGTTACACACAGGAAGTGGGCTACACCTTC.

V gene TRBV19 combines with J gene TRBJ2-5; 10 nucleotides align to TRBD1. This CDR3 is 14 amino acids long. Trimming cost V 6 bases and J 5 bases; bases outside gene matches: 6. CDR1 is LNHDA and CDR2 is SQIVND in the germline V gene (reference sequence). The CDR3 spells CASRSTGGYETQYF. The CDR3 DNA is TGTGCCAGTAGGTCGACAGGGGGCTATGAGACCCAGTACTTC.

This clone came up once. In nucleotides, the CDR3 is TGTGCCAGCAGAGAGGGTCCTCAGCCCCAGCATTTT. This gives the protein CASREGPQPQHF. The chain joins TRBV2 to TRBJ1-5; no clear D. V dropped 6 bases and J dropped 6 bases, with 9 bases sitting between them. There are 12 residues in the CDR3. Per the germline V gene, CDR1 is SNHLY and CDR2 is FYNNEI.

The chain is built from TRBV5-4 and TRBJ2-1; D is uncertain. Germline assignment: CDR1 SGHNT and CDR2 YYREEE (reference sequence). This CDR3 comprises 13 residues. V shed 4 bases and J shed 10 bases, with 15 bases lying between them. In DNA, the CDR3 is TGTGCCAGCAGCCCCCTCGGCCTCAGGGAGCAGTTCTTC. Its translation: CASSPLGLREQFF.